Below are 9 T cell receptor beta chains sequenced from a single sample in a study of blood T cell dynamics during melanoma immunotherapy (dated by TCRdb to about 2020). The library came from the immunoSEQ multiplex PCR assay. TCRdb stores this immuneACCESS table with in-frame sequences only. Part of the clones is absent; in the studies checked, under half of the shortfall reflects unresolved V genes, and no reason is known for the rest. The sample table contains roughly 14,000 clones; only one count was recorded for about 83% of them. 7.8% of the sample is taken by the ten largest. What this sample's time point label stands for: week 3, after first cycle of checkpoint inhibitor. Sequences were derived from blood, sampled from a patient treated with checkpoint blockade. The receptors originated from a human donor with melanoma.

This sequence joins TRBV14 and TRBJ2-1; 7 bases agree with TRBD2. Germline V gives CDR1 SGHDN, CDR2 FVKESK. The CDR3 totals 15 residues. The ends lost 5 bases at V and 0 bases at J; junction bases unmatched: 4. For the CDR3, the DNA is TGTGCCAGCAGCGAGTCTAGCGGCTCCTACAATGAGCAGTTCTTC. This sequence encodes CASSESSGSYNEQFF.

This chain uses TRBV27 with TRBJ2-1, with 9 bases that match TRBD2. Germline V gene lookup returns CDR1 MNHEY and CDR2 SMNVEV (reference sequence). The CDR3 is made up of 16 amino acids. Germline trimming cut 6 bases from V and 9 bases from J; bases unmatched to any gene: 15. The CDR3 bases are TGTGCCAGCAGCCGCGTTAGCGGGAGTGGGGCCGGTGAGCAGTTCTTC. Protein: CASSRVSGSGAGEQFF.

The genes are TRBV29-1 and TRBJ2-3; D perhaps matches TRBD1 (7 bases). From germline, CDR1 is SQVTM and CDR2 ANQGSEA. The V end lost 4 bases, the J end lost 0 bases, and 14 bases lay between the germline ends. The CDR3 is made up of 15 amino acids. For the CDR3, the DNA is TGCAGCGTTGCGGAGGGGGCATCTAGCACAGATACGCAGTATTTT. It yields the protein CSVAEGASSTDTQYF.

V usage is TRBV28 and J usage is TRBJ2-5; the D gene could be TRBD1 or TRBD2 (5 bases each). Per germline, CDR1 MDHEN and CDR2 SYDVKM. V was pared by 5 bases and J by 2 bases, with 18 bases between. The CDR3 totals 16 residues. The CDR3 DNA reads TGTGCCAGCAGTCCACCGTTAGGGACCAAGCAAGAGACCCAGTACTTC. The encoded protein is CASSPPLGTKQETQYF. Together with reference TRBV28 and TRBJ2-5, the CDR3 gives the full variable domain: DVKVTQSSRYLVKRTGEKVFLECVQDMDHENMFWYRQDPGLGLRLIYFSYDVKMKEKGDIPEGYSVSREKKERFSLILESASTNQTSMYLCASSPPLGTKQETQYFGPGTRLLVL.

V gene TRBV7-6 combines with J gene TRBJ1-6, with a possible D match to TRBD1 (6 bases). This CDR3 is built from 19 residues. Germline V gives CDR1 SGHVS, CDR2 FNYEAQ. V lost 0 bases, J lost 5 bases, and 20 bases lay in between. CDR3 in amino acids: CASSLAGPTGQSNNSPLHF. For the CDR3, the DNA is TGTGCCAGCAGCTTAGCGGGCCCAACTGGACAGAGCAATAATTCACCCCTCCACTTT.

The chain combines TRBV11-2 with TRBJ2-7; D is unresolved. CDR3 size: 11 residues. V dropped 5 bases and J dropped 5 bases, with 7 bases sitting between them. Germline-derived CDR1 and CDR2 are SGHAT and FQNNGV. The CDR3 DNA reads TGTGCCAGCAGCCCCCGCCACGAGCAGTACTTC. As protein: CASSPRHEQYF.

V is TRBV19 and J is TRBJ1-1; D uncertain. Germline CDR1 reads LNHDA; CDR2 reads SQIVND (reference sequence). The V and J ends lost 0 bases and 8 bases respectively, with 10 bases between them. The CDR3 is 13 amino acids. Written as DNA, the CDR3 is TGTGCCAGTAGTATAGATCGGGGTTGGGAAGCTTTCTTT. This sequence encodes CASSIDRGWEAFF.

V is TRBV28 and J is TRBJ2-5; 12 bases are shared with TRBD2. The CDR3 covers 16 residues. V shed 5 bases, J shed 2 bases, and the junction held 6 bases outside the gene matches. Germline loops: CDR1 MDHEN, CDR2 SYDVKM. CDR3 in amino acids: CASSPLAGGVQETQYF. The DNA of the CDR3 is TGTGCCAGCAGTCCACTAGCGGGAGGCGTTCAAGAGACCCAGTACTTC. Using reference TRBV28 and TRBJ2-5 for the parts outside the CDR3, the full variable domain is DVKVTQSSRYLVKRTGEKVFLECVQDMDHENMFWYRQDPGLGLRLIYFSYDVKMKEKGDIPEGYSVSREKKERFSLILESASTNQTSMYLCASSPLAGGVQETQYFGPGTRLLVL.

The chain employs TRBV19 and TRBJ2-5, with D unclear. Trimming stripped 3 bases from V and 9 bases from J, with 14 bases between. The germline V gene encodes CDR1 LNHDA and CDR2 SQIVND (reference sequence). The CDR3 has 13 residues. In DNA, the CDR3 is TGTGCCAGTAGTATCCCCCGGCTTGGGGCCCAGTACTTC. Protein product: CASSIPRLGAQYF.